The T cell receptor beta chain under discussion was sequenced for a study of blood T cells in healthy people across ages. Every sample yielded at least 6.5 million isolated PBMCs. Combining a sample-barcoded 5' primer with a J-beta primer mix, a second PCR ran for roughly 7 to 12 cycles. A template-switch adaptor with 12 random nucleotides tagged each cDNA molecule. TCRdb re-called the 5' RACE reads through MiXCR, storing one row per CDR3 protein. The repertoire holds more than 900,000 distinct CDR3 sequences, with around 29% as singletons. This clonotype was picked up a small number of times. CDR1 and CDR2 (germline): DFQATT, SNEGSKA (reference sequence). The CDR3 is made up of 14 amino acids. V lost 0 bases, J lost 6 bases, and 15 bases lay in between. These data are also associated with another study on T cells of mothers and their children. That report adds: All donors were healthy and Caucasian; they were a few mothers and their six children. Primer M1S, used in the second PCR, introduced sample barcodes and 2-4 random nucleotides.

The sequenced sample was blood. This clonotype was sampled from a woman between 40 and 50 years old in good health. V gene TRBV20-1 combines with J gene TRBJ2-7, with TRBD1 as a possible D gene (7 bases). The CDR3 nucleotides are TGCAGTGCTAGAGATCGGGCCAGGGGGGCCGAGCAGTACTTC. It specifies CSARDRARGAEQYF.